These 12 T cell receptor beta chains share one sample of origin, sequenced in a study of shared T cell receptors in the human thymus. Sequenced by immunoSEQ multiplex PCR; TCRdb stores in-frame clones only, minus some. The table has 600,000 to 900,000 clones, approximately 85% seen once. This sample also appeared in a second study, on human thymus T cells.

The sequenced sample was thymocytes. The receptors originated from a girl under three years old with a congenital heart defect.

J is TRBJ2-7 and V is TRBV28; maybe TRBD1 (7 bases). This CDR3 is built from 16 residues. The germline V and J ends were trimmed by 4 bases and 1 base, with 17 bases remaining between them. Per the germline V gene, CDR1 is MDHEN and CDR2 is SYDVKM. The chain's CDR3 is CASSSPRDSASYEQYF. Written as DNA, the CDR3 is TGTGCCAGCAGTTCCCCGCGGGACAGCGCATCCTACGAGCAGTACTTC.

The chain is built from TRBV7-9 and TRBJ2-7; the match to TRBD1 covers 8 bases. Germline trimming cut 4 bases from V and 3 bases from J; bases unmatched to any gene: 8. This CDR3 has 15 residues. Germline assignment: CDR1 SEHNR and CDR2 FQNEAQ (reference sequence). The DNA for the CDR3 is TGTGCCAGCAGCTATGGACAGGGTCTTAGCTACGAGCAGTACTTC. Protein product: CASSYGQGLSYEQYF. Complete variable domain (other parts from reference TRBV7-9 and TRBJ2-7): DTGVSQNPRHKITKRGQNVTFRCDPISEHNRLYWYRQTLGQGPEFLTYFQNEAQLEKSRLLSDRFSAERPKGSFSTLEIQRTEQGDSAMYLCASSYGQGLSYEQYFGPGTRLTVT.

The CDR3 is CASTRDRATDTQYF. In DNA form, the CDR3 reads TGTGCCAGCACACGGGACAGGGCCACAGATACGCAGTATTTT. The chain is built from TRBV6-1 and TRBJ2-3; 9 bases match TRBD1. Germline V lookup: CDR1 MNHNS, CDR2 SASEGT. The length of the CDR3 is 14 residues. The V segment lost 7 bases and the J segment 2 bases; nucleotides outside the gene matches: 4.

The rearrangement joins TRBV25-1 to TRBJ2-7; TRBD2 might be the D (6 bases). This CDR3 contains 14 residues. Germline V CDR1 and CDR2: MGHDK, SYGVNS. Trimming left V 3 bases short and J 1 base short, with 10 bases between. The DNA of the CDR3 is TGTGCCAGCAGTGACGGGACTCGGTCCTACGAGCAGTACTTC. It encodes CASSDGTRSYEQYF.

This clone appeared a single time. DNA for the CDR3: TGCGCCAGCAGCTTGGCAGGGGTCCTTAATTCACCCCTCCACTTT. This sequence encodes CASSLAGVLNSPLHF. The gene calls are TRBV5-1 and TRBJ1-6; D may be TRBD1 (6 bases). CDR3 length: 15 amino acids. Trimming stripped 0 bases from V and 6 bases from J, with 10 bases between. Germline CDR1 and CDR2: SGHRS and YFSETQ.

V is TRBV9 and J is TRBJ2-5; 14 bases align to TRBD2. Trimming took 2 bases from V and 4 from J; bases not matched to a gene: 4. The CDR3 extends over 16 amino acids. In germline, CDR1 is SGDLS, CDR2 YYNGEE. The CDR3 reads CASSVGLAGGRETQYF. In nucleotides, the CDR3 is TGTGCCAGCAGCGTTGGACTAGCGGGGGGACGAGAGACCCAGTACTTC. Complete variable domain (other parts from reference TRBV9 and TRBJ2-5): DSGVTQTPKHLITATGQRVTLRCSPRSGDLSVYWYQQSLDQGLQFLIQYYNGEERAKGNILERFSAQQFPDLHSELNLSSLELGDSALYFCASSVGLAGGRETQYFGPGTRLLVL.

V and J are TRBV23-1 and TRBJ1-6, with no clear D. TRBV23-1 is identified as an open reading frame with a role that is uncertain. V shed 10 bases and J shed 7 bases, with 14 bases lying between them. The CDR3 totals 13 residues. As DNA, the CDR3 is TGCGCCAAAACAGATCCGACCAATTCACCCCTCCACTTT. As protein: CAKTDPTNSPLHF.

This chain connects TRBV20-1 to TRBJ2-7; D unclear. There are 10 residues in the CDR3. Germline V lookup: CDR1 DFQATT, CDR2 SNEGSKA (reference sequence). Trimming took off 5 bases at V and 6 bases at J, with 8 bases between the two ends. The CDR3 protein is CSAGVLEQYF. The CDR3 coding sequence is TGCAGTGCTGGAGTTCTCGAGCAGTACTTC.

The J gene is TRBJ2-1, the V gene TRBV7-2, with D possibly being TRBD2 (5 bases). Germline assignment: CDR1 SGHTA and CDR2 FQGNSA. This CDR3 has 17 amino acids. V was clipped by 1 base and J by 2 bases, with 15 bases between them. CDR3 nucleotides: TGTGCCAGCAGCTTAGGTGGTGGTAGCGAGACCTACAATGAGCAGTTCTTC. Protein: CASSLGGGSETYNEQFF.

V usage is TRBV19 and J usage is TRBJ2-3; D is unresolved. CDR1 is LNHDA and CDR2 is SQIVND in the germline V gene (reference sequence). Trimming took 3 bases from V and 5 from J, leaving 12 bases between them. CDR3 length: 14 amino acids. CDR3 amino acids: CASSIPKTGDTQYF. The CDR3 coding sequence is TGTGCCAGTAGTATCCCCAAAACCGGAGATACGCAGTATTTT.

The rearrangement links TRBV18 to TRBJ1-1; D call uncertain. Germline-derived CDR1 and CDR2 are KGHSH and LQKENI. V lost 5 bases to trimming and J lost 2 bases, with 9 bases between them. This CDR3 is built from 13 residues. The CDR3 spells CASSATGNTEAFF. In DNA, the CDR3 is TGTGCCAGCTCAGCGACGGGAAACACTGAAGCTTTCTTT.

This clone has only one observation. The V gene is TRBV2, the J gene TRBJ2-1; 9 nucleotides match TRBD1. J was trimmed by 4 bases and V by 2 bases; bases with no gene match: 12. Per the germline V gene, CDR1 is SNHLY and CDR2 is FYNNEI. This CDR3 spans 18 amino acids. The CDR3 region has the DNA TGTGCCAGCAGTGAAATAGCTCCTGGACAGGGGATTTACAATGAGCAGTTCTTC. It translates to CASSEIAPGQGIYNEQFF.